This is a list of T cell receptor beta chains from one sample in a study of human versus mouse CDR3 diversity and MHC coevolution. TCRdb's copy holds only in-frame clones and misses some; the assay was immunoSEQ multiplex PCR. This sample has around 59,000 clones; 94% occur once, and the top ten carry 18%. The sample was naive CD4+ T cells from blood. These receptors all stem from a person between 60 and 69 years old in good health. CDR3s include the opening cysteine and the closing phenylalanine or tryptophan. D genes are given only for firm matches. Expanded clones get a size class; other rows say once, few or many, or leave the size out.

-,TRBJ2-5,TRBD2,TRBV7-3,TGTGCCAGCAGCGTCGGGACTAGCGGGAGTGAGACCCAGTACTTC,CASSVGTSGSETQYF
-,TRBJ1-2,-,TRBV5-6,TGTGCCAGCAGCCGGGGTGCGAGGATGCTAGCTAACTATGGCTACACCTTC,CASSRGARMLANYGYTF
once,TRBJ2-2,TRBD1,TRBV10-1,TGCGCCAGCGGAGCGACGGGACAGGGGGATGCCGGGGAGCTGTTTTTT,CASGATGQGDAGELFF
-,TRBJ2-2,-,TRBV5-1,TGCGCCAGCAGTGAAGCCGGGTGGTCCGGGGAGCTGTTTTTT,CASSEAGWSGELFF
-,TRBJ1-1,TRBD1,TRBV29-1,TGCAGCGTCATGGGACAGCAAGCTTTCTTT,CSVMGQQAFF
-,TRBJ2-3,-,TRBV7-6,TGTGCCTCGGTAATTGAGGGCACAGATACGCAGTATTTT,CASVIEGTDTQYF
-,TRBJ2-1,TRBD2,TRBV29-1,TGCAGCGTTGCTAGCGGGGGGGACAATGAGCAGTTCTTC,CSVASGGDNEQFF
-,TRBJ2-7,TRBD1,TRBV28,TGTGCCAGCAAGGGGACAGGGGCATACGAGCAGTACTTC,CASKGTGAYEQYF
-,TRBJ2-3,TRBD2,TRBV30,TGTGCCTGGACAGCGGGAGTTGACACAGATACGCAGTATTTT,CAWTAGVDTDTQYF
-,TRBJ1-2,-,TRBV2,TGTGCCAGCAGTAGCGATAACTATGGCTACACCTTC,CASSSDNYGYTF
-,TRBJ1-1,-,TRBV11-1,TGTGCCAGCAGCTTAGCTGGGCAAGCTTTCTTT,CASSLAGQAFF
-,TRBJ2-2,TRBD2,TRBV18,TGTGCCAGCTCATTACTGGCGGGAGGGCCCGACACCGGGGAGCTGTTTTTT,CASSLLAGGPDTGELFF